The 32 T cell receptor beta chains in this list originate from one sample, sequenced in a study of cytomegalovirus exposure and HLA in healthy donors. The PCR had 60 Vbeta and 13 Jbeta primers. The data were produced by immunoSEQ multiplex PCR, yet TCRdb's version contains in-frame clones alone and is incomplete. Its table lists around 140,000 clones. Sequencing used PBMCs. Receptors were obtained from a woman in her forties or fifties in good health and CMV-seronegative.

This sequence joins TRBV7-2 and TRBJ2-5; 10 nucleotides match TRBD2. The CDR3 spans 13 residues. Germline values: CDR1 SGHTA, CDR2 FQGNSA. Trimming removed 5 bases from V and 5 bases from J; junction bases left unmatched: 2. The CDR3 here is CASSKGLAETQYF. The CDR3 nucleotides read TGTGCCAGCAGCAAGGGACTAGCGGAGACCCAGTACTTC.

The gene calls are TRBV6-5 and TRBJ1-6; 9 nucleotides match TRBD1. The CDR3 extends over 16 amino acids. V shed 0 bases and J 9 bases; nucleotides not matched to a gene: 6. From germline, CDR1 is MNHEY and CDR2 SVGAGI. This chain's CDR3 is CASSYSTGGLGSPLHF. The CDR3 bases are TGTGCCAGCAGTTACTCAACAGGGGGCTTGGGTTCACCCCTCCACTTT.

The chain carries TRBV7-8 and TRBJ1-1; D unresolved. The CDR3 runs to 13 residues. V dropped 1 base and J dropped 3 bases, with 6 bases sitting between them. CDR1 is SGHVS, CDR2 FQNEAQ, per germline. The chain's CDR3 is CASSLVSHTEAFF. In nucleotides, the CDR3 is TGTGCCAGCAGCTTAGTCTCTCACACTGAAGCTTTCTTT.

This chain joins TRBV15 and TRBJ1-1, with a weak D call TRBD1 (5 bases). CDR1 LNHNV and CDR2 YYDKDF come from the germline V gene (reference sequence). The ends were cut back, 1 base at V and 10 bases at J, with 10 bases in the middle. The CDR3 totals 12 residues. CDR3 in DNA: TGTGCCACCAGCAGAGCCTGGGGGGGAGCTTTCTTT. Residues: CATSRAWGGAFF.

The chain is built from TRBV19 and TRBJ2-2, with a possible D match to TRBD1 (6 bases). Germline V CDR1 and CDR2: LNHDA, SQIVND (reference sequence). This CDR3 comprises 14 residues. V was trimmed by 8 bases and J by 4 bases, leaving 14 bases between them. CDR3 DNA sequence: TGTGCCAGTGGACCACAGGGATTCACCGGGGAGCTGTTTTTT. It specifies CASGPQGFTGELFF.

V and J are TRBV5-6 and TRBJ2-7, with D maybe TRBD2 (6 bases). The germline V and J ends were trimmed by 0 bases and 1 base, with 11 bases remaining between them. Germline loops: CDR1 SGHDT, CDR2 YYEEEE. There are 15 residues in the CDR3. This CDR3 reads CASSLGGVPSYEQYF. The CDR3 DNA reads TGTGCCAGCAGCTTGGGGGGGGTGCCGTCCTACGAGCAGTACTTC.

The rearrangement joins TRBV6-1 to TRBJ2-2; 9 nucleotides line up with TRBD1. The CDR3 has 15 residues. V lost 2 bases and J lost 4; bases outside the gene matches: 2. The germline V gene has CDR1 MNHNS and CDR2 SASEGT. This CDR3 reads CASSEKDRGTGELFF. The DNA of the CDR3 is TGTGCCAGCAGTGAAAAGGACAGGGGCACCGGGGAGCTGTTTTTT.

The J gene is TRBJ1-2, the V gene TRBV28; 9 positions agree with TRBD1. The germline CDR1 and CDR2 sequences are MDHEN and SYDVKM. The ends lost 4 bases at V and 8 bases at J; junction bases unmatched: 8. The CDR3 contains 14 residues. CDR3 amino acids: CASSYTVDRGGYTF. The DNA for the CDR3 is TGTGCCAGCAGTTACACTGTGGACAGGGGAGGCTACACCTTC.

This chain uses TRBV6-5 with TRBJ2-3; D is uncertain. V shed 5 bases and J shed 0 bases, with 6 bases lying between them. The germline V gene encodes CDR1 MNHEY and CDR2 SVGAGI. This CDR3 has 13 residues. CDR3 loop: CASSVLSTDTQYF. The CDR3 DNA is TGTGCCAGCAGTGTCCTTAGCACAGATACGCAGTATTTT.

The V and J genes are TRBV28 and TRBJ2-7; TRBD1 agrees at 8 bases. This CDR3 has 14 residues. Trimming cost V 8 bases and J 4 bases; bases outside gene matches: 10. The germline V gene has CDR1 MDHEN and CDR2 SYDVKM. The CDR3 loop reads CASCDRGGIYEQYF. In nucleotides, the CDR3 is TGTGCCAGCTGCGACAGGGGAGGTATTTACGAGCAGTACTTC.

The rearrangement joins TRBV5-8 to TRBJ2-1, with a possible D match to TRBD2 (7 bases). Trimming cost V 2 bases and J 7 bases, with 13 bases left between them. Germline V gene sequence: CDR1 SGHTS, CDR2 YDEGEE. The CDR3 is 14 residues long. This chain's CDR3 is CASSFGGARNEQFF. DNA of the CDR3: TGTGCCAGCAGCTTTGGGGGGGCTCGGAATGAGCAGTTCTTC.

The CDR3 loop is CASSEHRDSTDTQYF. The DNA for the CDR3 is TGTGCCAGCAGTGAGCACCGGGACTCCACAGATACGCAGTATTTT. The chain has TRBV2 and TRBJ2-3; D may be TRBD2 (6 bases). CDR3 length: 15 residues. The V gene's germline CDR1 is SNHLY and CDR2 FYNNEI. V dropped 3 bases and J dropped 2 bases, with 12 bases sitting between them.

The chain employs TRBV5-8 and TRBJ2-1; TRBD1 agrees at 11 bases. The CDR3 sequence is 15 residues long. The J segment lost 7 bases and the V segment lost 4 bases, leaving 7 bases of the junction unmatched. CDR1 SGHTS and CDR2 YDEGEE come from the germline V gene. This CDR3 is CASSPGTGGRNEQFF. CDR3 nucleotides: TGTGCCAGCAGCCCCGGGACAGGGGGGCGGAATGAGCAGTTCTTC. The full variable domain, in which reference TRBV5-8 and TRBJ2-1 provide the parts outside the CDR3, is EAGVTQSPTHLIKTRGQQATLRCSPISGHTSVYWYQQALGLGLQFLLWYDEGEERNRGNFPPRFSGRQFPNYSSELNVNALELEDSALYLCASSPGTGGRNEQFFGPGTRLTVL.

The chain employs TRBV30 and TRBJ1-2, with TRBD1 matching over 10 bases. Germline V lookup: CDR1 GTSNPN, CDR2 SVGIG (reference sequence). This CDR3 region has 14 residues. With V trimmed by 0 bases and J by 7 bases, 5 bases remained unmatched. This CDR3 reads CAWSVGQGVAGYTF. The CDR3 nucleotides are TGTGCCTGGAGTGTTGGACAGGGGGTTGCTGGCTACACCTTC.

The chain links TRBV7-9 to TRBJ1-6; 8 nucleotides align to TRBD1. CDR1 SEHNR and CDR2 FQNEAQ come from the germline V gene (reference sequence). This CDR3 contains 15 residues. The V segment lost 1 base and the J segment 6 bases; nucleotides outside the gene matches: 2. The DNA of the CDR3 is TGTGCCAGCAGCTTAGGAGACAGGGGTAATTCACCCCTCCACTTT. Translation gives CASSLGDRGNSPLHF.

The chain links TRBV7-6 to TRBJ1-2; D might be TRBD1 (6 bases). The germline V gene encodes CDR1 SGHVS and CDR2 FNYEAQ. V lost 1 base to trimming and J lost 4 bases, with 13 bases between them. The CDR3 extends over 15 amino acids. As DNA, the CDR3 is TGTGCCAGCAGCTTAGACCACAGGGCCGGCTATGGCTACACCTTC. As protein: CASSLDHRAGYGYTF.

The chain recombines TRBV5-4 with TRBJ2-3, with a possible D match to TRBD2 (5 bases). CDR3 size: 15 residues. CDR1 SGHNT and CDR2 YYREEE come from the germline V gene (reference sequence). The ends were cut back, 2 bases at V and 5 bases at J, with 15 bases in the middle. The DNA of the CDR3 is TGTGCCAGCAGCTTTGGAATAGCGAGGGAAGATACGCAGTATTTT. It translates to CASSFGIAREDTQYF.

This rearrangement joins TRBV7-6 to TRBJ1-2; TRBD1 matches 7 bases. The germline gives CDR1 SGHVS, CDR2 FNYEAQ. With V trimmed by 1 base and J by 10 bases, 6 bases remained unmatched. The CDR3 loop spans 13 amino acids. The CDR3 nucleotides read TGTGCCAGCAGCTTAGGAGGGCAGGGGGACTACACCTTC. Translated: CASSLGGQGDYTF.

The CDR3 region has the DNA TGTGCCAGCAGACTCCCGGGGGGAAGAAGCACAGATACGCAGTATTTT. The encoded protein is CASRLPGGRSTDTQYF. The V and J genes are TRBV28 and TRBJ2-3; TRBD2 aligns across 7 bases. V was clipped by 6 bases and J by 0 bases; unmatched bases: 9. Germline V gene lookup returns CDR1 MDHEN and CDR2 SYDVKM. The CDR3 sequence is 16 residues long.

The gene calls are TRBV7-9 and TRBJ2-3; 10 bases are shared with TRBD2. V shed 5 bases, J shed 6 bases, and the junction held 11 bases outside the gene matches. Germline V gene data show CDR1 as SEHNR and CDR2 as FQNEAQ (reference sequence). The CDR3 loop spans 16 amino acids. CDR3 sequence reads: CASSPGLAGAADTQYF. CDR3 sequence (DNA): TGTGCCAGCAGCCCAGGGCTAGCGGGAGCGGCCGATACGCAGTATTTT.

CDR3 residues: CASSRGGQPSYEQYF. CDR3 sequence (DNA): TGTGCCAGCAGCCGAGGGGGACAACCATCCTACGAGCAGTACTTC. This rearrangement joins TRBV11-1 to TRBJ2-7; D possibly corresponds to TRBD1 (6 bases). Per the germline V gene, CDR1 is SGHAT and CDR2 is FQDESV (reference sequence). Deletions cut 5 bases from V and 1 base from J, with 15 bases between. There are 15 residues in the CDR3.

The chain has TRBV9 and TRBJ2-7, with 7 bases fitting TRBD2. The CDR3 runs 16 residues. V shed 3 bases and J 7 bases; nucleotides not matched to a gene: 16. CDR1 and CDR2 from the germline V gene are SGDLS and YYNGEE. The CDR3 here is CASSALPGLGRDEQYF. The CDR3 bases are TGTGCCAGCAGCGCCCTACCGGGACTGGGGAGGGATGAGCAGTACTTC.

The chain has TRBV7-2 and TRBJ2-2; D is unclear. Germline CDR1 reads SGHTA; CDR2 reads FQGNSA. The ends were cut back, 5 bases at V and 3 bases at J, with 7 bases in the middle. The CDR3 is 13 residues long. This CDR3 reads CASSPGYTGELFF. The CDR3 DNA is TGTGCCAGCAGCCCTGGCTACACCGGGGAGCTGTTTTTT.

V gene TRBV30 combines with J gene TRBJ2-1; TRBD2 agrees at 9 bases. There are 13 residues in the CDR3. The germline CDR1 and CDR2 sequences are GTSNPN and SVGIG (reference sequence). V was pared by 8 bases and J by 6 bases, with 8 bases of the junction left unmatched. The CDR3 coding sequence is TGTGCCGGCTCAACTAGCGGGTTCAATGAGCAGTTCTTC. Residues: CAGSTSGFNEQFF.

The rearrangement links TRBV19 to TRBJ1-3, with 7 bases lining up with TRBD1. The junction had 6 bases not matched to a gene; V was cut back by 4 bases and J by 3 bases. The CDR3 runs to 15 residues. In germline, CDR1 is LNHDA, CDR2 SQIVND (reference sequence). Here the CDR3 DNA reads TGTGCCAGTAGTACCACAGGGGCGATTGGAAACACCATATATTTT. Its translation is CASSTTGAIGNTIYF.

The V gene is TRBV15, the J gene TRBJ1-5, with 7 positions matching TRBD1. The germline gives CDR1 LNHNV, CDR2 YYDKDF (reference sequence). V dropped 0 bases and J dropped 0; count of bases not matched to a gene: 5. The CDR3 runs 17 residues. The CDR3 sequence is CATSRDRGTASNQPQHF. CDR3 DNA sequence: TGTGCCACCAGCAGAGATCGCGGGACAGCTAGCAATCAGCCCCAGCATTTT. Supplemented by reference TRBV15 and TRBJ1-5, the full variable domain reads DAMVIQNPRYQVTQFGKPVTLSCSQTLNHNVMYWYQQKSSQAPKLLFHYYDKDFNNEADTPDNFQSRRPNTSFCFLDIRSPGLGDTAMYLCATSRDRGTASNQPQHFGDGTRLSIL.

The chain has TRBV18 and TRBJ1-2; D might be TRBD1 (5 bases). This CDR3 is built from 13 residues. V lost 3 bases and J 5 bases, leaving 10 bases between the germline ends. CDR1 is KGHSH, CDR2 LQKENI, per germline. The CDR3 loop is CASSPDTGYGYTF. The CDR3 nucleotides read TGTGCCAGCTCACCCGATACAGGATATGGCTACACCTTC.

The chain employs TRBV6-4 and TRBJ2-6; maybe TRBD1 (5 bases). This CDR3 contains 17 residues. Looked up from germline, CDR1 is MRHNA and CDR2 is SNTAGT. V was pared by 0 bases and J by 2 bases, with 11 bases between. As DNA, the CDR3 is TGTGCCAGCAGTGACTCGAACAGGTTGGCTGGGGCCAACGTCCTGACTTTC. It codes for CASSDSNRLAGANVLTF.

The gene calls are TRBV18 and TRBJ1-1, with 9 bases matching TRBD1. The V and J ends lost 5 bases and 4 bases, in that order; junction bases with no gene match: 14. The CDR3 length is 17 residues. Germline V gives CDR1 KGHSH, CDR2 LQKENI. The CDR3 is CASSSTGGAGFGTEAFF. The CDR3, as DNA: TGTGCCAGCTCATCTACAGGGGGCGCGGGGTTCGGCACTGAAGCTTTCTTT. The full variable domain, with the rest looked up from reference TRBV18 and TRBJ1-1, is NAGVMQNPRHLVRRRGQEARLRCSPMKGHSHVYWYRQLPEEGLKFMVYLQKENIIDESGMPKERFSAEFPKEGPSILRIQQVVRGDSAAYFCASSSTGGAGFGTEAFFGQGTRLTVV.

The CDR3 DNA reads TGTGCCTGGAACAGCGGGGTACACACAGATACGCAGTATTTT. Translation gives CAWNSGVHTDTQYF. V gene TRBV30 combines with J gene TRBJ2-3, with 7 bases that match TRBD2. In germline, CDR1 is GTSNPN, CDR2 SVGIG (reference sequence). Trimming cost V 4 bases and J 2 bases; bases outside gene matches: 6. The CDR3 spans 14 residues.

CDR3 in amino acids: CASKKPGLPSYEQYF. CDR3 sequence (DNA): TGTGCCAGCAAGAAGCCCGGACTGCCTTCCTACGAGCAGTACTTC. The chain uses TRBV28 and TRBJ2-7, with TRBD2 as a possible D gene (5 bases). The length of the CDR3 is 15 residues. Germline CDR1 is MDHEN and CDR2 is SYDVKM. The germline V and J ends were trimmed by 7 bases and 1 base, with 17 bases remaining between them. The variable domain in full, with the rest retrieved from reference TRBV28 and TRBJ2-7, is DVKVTQSSRYLVKRTGEKVFLECVQDMDHENMFWYRQDPGLGLRLIYFSYDVKMKEKGDIPEGYSVSREKKERFSLILESASTNQTSMYLCASKKPGLPSYEQYFGPGTRLTVT.

The V call is TRBV5-1, the J call TRBJ2-7; 8 nucleotides align to TRBD1. The CDR3 length is 14 residues. J lost 3 bases, V lost 3 bases, and 5 bases had no gene match. In germline, CDR1 is SGHRS, CDR2 YFSETQ. CDR3 protein: CASSSGQAYYEQYF. The CDR3 DNA reads as TGCGCCAGCAGCTCGGGACAGGCCTACTACGAGCAGTACTTC.